Given below is one T cell receptor beta chain in context. Its specificity is not known. Distinct nucleotide sequences in the sample also encode this CDR3. The J segment lost 2 bases and the V segment lost 4 bases, leaving 5 bases of the junction unmatched. The CDR3 totals 15 residues. Germline V gene sequence: CDR1 SGHRS, CDR2 YFSETQ. This sample is drawn from a study of shared clonotypes between healthy human individuals. TCRdb keeps only in-frame clones here, not all; method: immunoSEQ multiplex PCR. The sample holds approximately 2.5 million clones; around 94% are singletons and the top ten take around 0.14%. Overall study results and limits: Memory subsets had estimated richness that was generally smaller than that of naive subsets.

The chain joins TRBV5-1 to TRBJ2-2; 7 bases agree with TRBD1. The clonotype was recovered from a man between 18 and 35 years old in good health. Input material: naive CD4+ T cells sorted from blood. Subset: CD45RA+ positively selected. CDR3 sequence: CASSARDSNTGELFF. The CDR3 region has the DNA TGCGCCAGCAGCGCCCGGGACAGTAACACCGGGGAGCTGTTTTTT.